Shown below are 5 T cell receptor beta chains from a single sample sequenced in a study of graft-versus-host responses after intestinal transplantation. Their recognized antigens are unknown. Clones were read by immunoSEQ multiplex PCR, and TCRdb kept only the in-frame ones, dropping some. The table records 90,000 to 120,000 clones, 87% of them present only once. Sequencing used unstimulated CD4+ T cells sorted from spleen or lymph node cells, obtained before transplant. These receptors were obtained from a human donor who was the organ donor for an intestinal transplant.

The chain uses TRBV28 and TRBJ1-6; D is perhaps TRBD1 (5 bases). V lost 6 bases and J lost 10, with 16 bases in between. Germline CDR1 MDHEN, CDR2 SYDVKM. This CDR3 has 14 amino acids. CDR3 amino acids: CASRGVARHSPLHF. CDR3 nucleotides: TGTGCCAGCAGAGGGGTCGCCCGGCACTCACCCCTCCACTTT.

The chain links TRBV10-3 to TRBJ2-7; the match to TRBD2 covers 10 bases. The V and J ends lost 10 bases and 2 bases, in that order; junction bases with no gene match: 11. Germline-derived CDR1 and CDR2 are ENHRY and SYGVKD. The CDR3 runs 15 residues. The DNA of the CDR3 is TGTGCCACCCGTTTCGGGACTAGCGATACCTACGAGCAGTACTTC. Residues: CATRFGTSDTYEQYF.

This chain uses TRBV9 with TRBJ2-1, with TRBD2 matching 9 bases. CDR3 length: 15 amino acids. Trimming cost V 3 bases and J 2 bases; bases outside gene matches: 3. Germline V gene lookup returns CDR1 SGDLS and CDR2 YYNGEE. The CDR3 here is CASSGLAATYNEQFF. DNA for the CDR3: TGTGCCAGCAGCGGACTAGCGGCTACCTACAATGAGCAGTTCTTC. The variable domain in full, completed from reference TRBV9 and TRBJ2-1, reads DSGVTQTPKHLITATGQRVTLRCSPRSGDLSVYWYQQSLDQGLQFLIQYYNGEERAKGNILERFSAQQFPDLHSELNLSSLELGDSALYFCASSGLAATYNEQFFGPGTRLTVL.

This sequence joins TRBV5-4 and TRBJ2-1; 11 bases agree with TRBD2. V dropped 1 base and J dropped 8; count of bases not matched to a gene: 11. The CDR3 is 17 amino acids. CDR1 is SGHNT and CDR2 is YYREEE in the germline V gene (reference sequence). CDR3 sequence reads: CASSLSSISGGAHEQFF. In DNA form, the CDR3 reads TGTGCCAGCAGCTTGTCCTCTATTAGCGGGGGGGCCCATGAGCAGTTCTTC.

This clone was observed a single time. The V and J genes are TRBV2 and TRBJ1-1; 10 nucleotides match TRBD1. V shed 4 bases and J 1 base; nucleotides not matched to a gene: 0. The germline V gene has CDR1 SNHLY and CDR2 FYNNEI. This CDR3 is 14 amino acids long. The CDR3 region has the DNA TGTGCCAGCAGTGGACAGGGGGCGAACACTGAAGCTTTCTTT. Protein: CASSGQGANTEAFF.